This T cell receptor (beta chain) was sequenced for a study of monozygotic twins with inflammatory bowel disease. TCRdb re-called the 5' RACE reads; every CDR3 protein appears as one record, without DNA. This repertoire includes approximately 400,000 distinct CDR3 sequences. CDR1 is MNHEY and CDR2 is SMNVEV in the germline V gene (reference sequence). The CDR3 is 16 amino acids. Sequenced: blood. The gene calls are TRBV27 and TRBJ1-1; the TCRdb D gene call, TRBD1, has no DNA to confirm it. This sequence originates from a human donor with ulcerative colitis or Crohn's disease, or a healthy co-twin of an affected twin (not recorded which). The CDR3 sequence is CASSLTGTGGRAEAFF.